These 9 T cell receptor beta chains were all obtained from the same sample, sequenced in a study of blood T cell repertoires in COVID-19. The repertoire was sequenced with immunoSEQ multiplex PCR; TCRdb's copy has only in-frame clones and lacks some. The sample holds about 80,000 clones, around 80% seen once. Sequenced: peripheral blood. The receptors shown here come from a man in his 60s with acute or convalescent COVID-19.

This clone was seen once. This chain links TRBV7-2 with TRBJ2-5, with 7 bases identical to TRBD2. V dropped 1 base and J dropped 4; count of bases not matched to a gene: 6. CDR1 is SGHTA and CDR2 is FQGNSA in the germline V gene. This CDR3 comprises 15 residues. The CDR3: CASSLGYGGRETQYF. In nucleotides, the CDR3 is TGTGCCAGCAGCTTAGGTTACGGGGGGAGAGAGACCCAGTACTTC. The variable domain in full, with the rest retrieved from reference TRBV7-2 and TRBJ2-5, is GAGVSQSPSNKVTEKGKDVELRCDPISGHTALYWYRQSLGQGLEFLIYFQGNSAPDKSGLPSDRFSAERTGGSVSTLTIQRTQQEDSAVYLCASSLGYGGRETQYFGPGTRLLVL.

This clone was seen only once. V gene TRBV7-2 combines with J gene TRBJ2-5; 12 bases align to TRBD2. In germline, CDR1 is SGHTA, CDR2 FQGNSA. This CDR3 is 17 amino acids long. The J segment lost 0 bases and the V segment lost 2 bases, leaving 4 bases of the junction unmatched. Written as DNA, the CDR3 is TGTGCCAGCAGCTTAACCGGGACTAGCGGGTACCAAGAGACCCAGTACTTC. It yields the protein CASSLTGTSGYQETQYF.

This clone was detected only once. The V and J genes are TRBV24-1 and TRBJ2-1; TRBD2 agrees at 7 bases. This CDR3 comprises 16 residues. Unmatched junction bases numbered 9, after V lost 1 base and J lost 7 bases. The germline V gene has CDR1 KGHDR and CDR2 SFDVKD. The DNA for the CDR3 is TGTGCCACCAGTGATTTTTTAGGGGAGGGCAGGAATGAGCAGTTCTTC. It encodes CATSDFLGEGRNEQFF.

This clone was seen only a few times. V and J are TRBV5-5 and TRBJ2-7; weak D call: TRBD2 (5 bases). Germline-derived CDR1 and CDR2 are SGHKS and YYEKEE (reference sequence). The CDR3 extends over 14 amino acids. Trimming removed 4 bases at V and 4 bases at J, with 15 bases between. CDR3 nucleotide sequence: TGTGCCAGCAGCCTGCTAGGACTTCGTTACGAGCAGTACTTC. It yields the protein CASSLLGLRYEQYF.

The chain recombines TRBV5-6 with TRBJ1-3, with D uncertain. V shed 3 bases and J shed 7 bases, with 14 bases lying between them. CDR3 length: 14 amino acids. CDR1 and CDR2 from the germline V gene are SGHDT and YYEEEE. The CDR3 loop is CASSSQNSLNTIYF. In DNA, the CDR3 is TGTGCCAGCAGCTCCCAGAATTCTTTGAACACCATATATTTT.

The chain uses TRBV7-8 and TRBJ1-2; D not certain. Looked up from germline, CDR1 is SGHVS and CDR2 is FQNEAQ. This CDR3 comprises 14 residues. The V gene lost 1 base and the J gene lost 8 bases, with 14 bases spanning the gap. CDR3 DNA sequence: TGTGCCAGCAGCTTAGGACTCAAGACCGGGGGCTACACCTTC. This sequence encodes CASSLGLKTGGYTF.

The chain recombines TRBV10-1 with TRBJ2-1, with 12 bases lining up with TRBD1. Germline assignment: CDR1 WNHNN and CDR2 SYGVQD (reference sequence). The CDR3 covers 17 residues. V lost 3 bases and J lost 7; bases outside the gene matches: 10. CDR3 coding DNA: TGCGCCAGCAGTGACCGGGACAGGGGGCCTGGGATTAATGAGCAGTTCTTC. This translates into CASSDRDRGPGINEQFF.

The rearrangement uses TRBV5-1 and TRBJ1-3; TRBD1 aligns across 10 bases. Germline V lookup: CDR1 SGHRS, CDR2 YFSETQ. The CDR3 covers 16 residues. Trimming cost V 2 bases and J 4 bases; bases outside gene matches: 6. CDR3 sequence (DNA): TGCGCCAGCAGCTTACCCGGGACAGGGGTAGGAAACACCATATATTTT. This codes for CASSLPGTGVGNTIYF.

The rearrangement links TRBV27 to TRBJ2-7; 11 nucleotides match TRBD2. The length of the CDR3 is 16 residues. Germline V gives CDR1 MNHEY, CDR2 SMNVEV (reference sequence). J was trimmed by 3 bases and V by 3 bases; bases with no gene match: 7. Here the CDR3 reads CASSFSLAGGYYEQYF. CDR3 nucleotide sequence: TGTGCCAGCAGTTTTTCGCTAGCGGGGGGCTACTACGAGCAGTACTTC.